This T cell receptor (beta chain) derives from a study of massively parallel sequencing of T cell beta chains (dated by TCRdb to the late 2000s). Broadly, across the study: Human TCR beta CDR3 diversity in peripheral blood was profiled using 5'-RACE, Illumina short-read sequencing and a dedicated short-read assembly strategy.

All donors in the pool were aged roughly 18 to 40 years, and the pool included about 390 males and 150 to 200 females. Peripheral leukocyte polyA+ RNA was isolated from about 170 liters of pooled peripheral blood. A commercial mRNA preparation from normal human peripheral blood leukocytes pooled from about 550 individuals was used as the starting material. Overall results and qualifications from the work: A unique TRBV gene could be assigned to only around 23,000 (roughly 70%) of the clonotypes. Among 34,000 or so distinct clonotypes, 50% to 80% of clonotypes but only roughly a fifth of assemblies were accounted for by single-copy clonotypes. Usage of TRBV genes spanned from more than 0.0095% for TRBV17 up to about 25% for TRBV20-1, while TRBJ usage spanned from around 1.7% for TRBJ2-6 up to about 15% for TRBJ2-1. Subsampling showed clonotype counts rising linearly with read number, indicating sequencing depth was far from saturation. CDR3 beta length spanned 21 to 81 nucleotides, with a peak at 45 nucleotides. Most clonotypes (21,973 of 33,664) were supported by a single sequence read, which could in principle inflate apparent diversity. Preferential PCR amplification of some TRBV and TRBJ sequences may have skewed the reported gene usage frequencies. Because the RNA was pooled from many donors, the results reflect population-average clonotype abundance rather than any individual repertoire.

For sequencing, an Illumina Genome Analyzer II was employed. Two rounds of nested PCR with TRBC1/TRBC2-specific primers yielded a RACE product of about 520 bp, which was gel-purified. First-strand cDNA was made with a TRBC-specific primer plus a template-switching oligonucleotide, which provided a 5' anchor for RACE. Because the RACE amplicon was too long for direct short-read sequencing, the RACE amplicon was concatemerized by ligation and sheared by sonication. PAGE was used to isolate a size fraction of 100 to 300 bp, and that fraction then underwent shotgun sequencing on the Illumina platform. Separate runs on an Illumina GAII yielded 18.8 million 36-nt reads and 21.7 million 50-nt single-end reads. From the authors' description of their analysis: Assembly of the pooled some 41 million reads was performed with iSSAKE using parameters -m 15, -o 2 and -r 0.7. Reads aligning to the ends of Ensembl TRBV gene predictions that carried unmatched junctional bases were used to seed de novo CDR3 beta assemblies. Clonotype abundance was estimated as the number of matching assembled contigs, not raw read depth. Of the assembled clonotypes, about 2,100 (approximately 6%) were found to have in-frame stop codons and were removed, so that about 34,000 productive clonotypes were retained. Sanger sequencing of cloned RACE products gave about 280 unique TCR sequences, and about 70% of them were also found in the Illumina assembly. TCRdb applied fastp at Q25 and MiXCR to the public reads, then kept only in-frame beta chains. Each entry merges the rows of one CDR3 protein and shows their most common DNA and genes. These V and J calls derive from TCRdb rather than the authors' analysis. The sample profile shows more than 4,000 distinct CDR3 sequences; roughly two fifths of them were found once. Of the sample, roughly 3% is held by the ten largest clones.

In regard to this clonotype: Its antigen specificity is not known. No much larger clone exists at a distance of one base, and base qualities are not known.

V sheds 2 bases and J sheds 2 bases, leaving 7 bases between their ends. CDR1 is given as LNHDA and CDR2 as SQIVND, both from the germline V gene (reference sequence). The CDR3, from cysteine to phenylalanine, totals 13 residues. CDR3 DNA is the only sequence kept; it has 39 bases, read in frame from the first base. The TCR sequence derives from a pool of human donors in good health; the sample was commercial RNA pooled from many donors. The chain joins TRBV19 to TRBJ2-7; confidence is insufficient to name the D gene. The sample taken for sequencing was commercial RNA from peripheral blood pooled from many donors. The CDR3 protein is CASSITRAYEQYF. The DNA sequence is as follows: TGTGCCAGTAGTATAACCAGAGCCTACGAGCAGTACTTC.